The following is a T cell receptor (beta chain) sequence with its context. TCRdb re-called the 5' RACE reads with MiXCR, one entry per CDR3 protein. The sample records some 350,000 distinct CDR3 sequences, over 12% being singletons. The data originate from a study of CD8 T cells in ankylosing spondylitis. The CDR3 sequence is 12 residues long. The V and J ends lost 1 base and 5 bases respectively, with 6 bases between them. Germline CDR1 LGHDT, CDR2 YNNKEL (reference sequence). This chain uses TRBV3-1 with TRBJ2-7; D remains unclear. Sequencing was done on a sample of blood, either unsorted or a sorted T cell fraction (not recorded which). The receptor was isolated from a male donor with ankylosing spondylitis or in good health (not recorded which). CDR3 protein: CASSQVPDEQYF. CDR3 coding DNA: TGTGCCAGCAGCCAAGTCCCCGACGAGCAGTACTTC.